Each of the 32 T cell receptor beta chains below was sequenced from the same sample in a study of blood T cell repertoires in COVID-19. Assay: immunoSEQ multiplex PCR; the TCRdb copy retains only in-frame clones and omits some. The sample includes about 74,000 clones, approximately 86% of them seen just once. What was sequenced was peripheral blood. The receptors here all came from a woman of 80 years or more with active or convalescent COVID-19.

This clone has only one observation. This CDR3 is also generated by other DNA sequences in the sample. The chain employs TRBV15 and TRBJ1-2; unclear D gene. This CDR3 is 12 amino acids long. V lost 0 bases, J lost 5 bases, and 4 bases lay in between. CDR1 is LNHNV and CDR2 is YYDKDF in the germline V gene (reference sequence). The CDR3 bases are TGTGCCACCAGCAGAGAGAGTTATGGCTACACCTTC. This codes for CATSRESYGYTF.

The chain carries TRBV6-6 and TRBJ1-6; a weak D match, TRBD1 (5 bases). Germline-derived CDR1 and CDR2 are MNHNY and SVGAGI (reference sequence). Trimming pared 6 bases from V and 4 bases from J, leaving 10 bases between. The CDR3 is 14 residues long. DNA of the CDR3: TGTGCCAGCAGCTTTCAGGGTTATAATTCACCCCTCCACTTT. Its translation is CASSFQGYNSPLHF.

The chain couples TRBV12-5 to TRBJ2-1, with D possibly being TRBD2 (5 bases). This CDR3 spans 14 amino acids. Looked up from germline, CDR1 is LGHNT and CDR2 is FRNRAP. With 8 bases removed from V and 9 bases from J, the gap between germline ends came to 20 bases. DNA for the CDR3: TGTGCTAGTAGTCCTCGGGTAGCGCAGAGTGAGCAGTTCTTC. Its translation: CASSPRVAQSEQFF.

The chain has TRBV7-2 and TRBJ2-5, with 7 bases that match TRBD2. In germline, CDR1 is SGHTA, CDR2 FQGNSA. Germline trimming cut 5 bases from V and 5 bases from J; bases unmatched to any gene: 11. The CDR3 is made up of 15 amino acids. CDR3: CASSPGLGDTETQYF. DNA for the CDR3: TGTGCCAGCAGCCCAGGACTAGGAGATACGGAGACCCAGTACTTC.

The chain employs TRBV6-2 or TRBV6-3 and TRBJ1-1, with 9 bases fitting TRBD1. There are 17 residues in the CDR3. The ends lost 2 bases at V and 0 bases at J; junction bases unmatched: 7. Germline assignment: CDR1 MNHEY and CDR2 SVGEGT. This chain's CDR3 is CASSYPGQGSLNTEAFF. The CDR3 DNA sequence: TGTGCCAGCAGTTACCCCGGACAGGGGTCGTTGAACACTGAAGCTTTCTTT.

CDR3 sequence: CASSLGQGASFYGYTF. CDR3 coding DNA: TGCGCCAGCAGCCTGGGACAGGGGGCGAGTTTCTATGGCTACACCTTC. The rearrangement uses TRBV5-1 and TRBJ1-2; 12 bases line up with TRBD1. The germline CDR1 and CDR2 sequences are SGHRS and YFSETQ. The CDR3 is 16 amino acids. With 4 bases clipped from V and 4 bases from J, the junction kept 8 bases outside the gene matches. Looking up the rest from reference TRBV5-1 and TRBJ1-2 gives the full variable domain: KAGVTQTPRYLIKTRGQQVTLSCSPISGHRSVSWYQQTPGQGLQFLFEYFSETQRNKGNFPGRFSGRQFSNSRSEMNVSTLELGDSALYLCASSLGQGASFYGYTFGSGTRLTVV.

A single count supports this clone. V usage is TRBV29-1 and J usage is TRBJ1-1; no clear D. The CDR3 loop spans 13 amino acids. CDR1 SQVTM and CDR2 ANQGSEA come from the germline V gene. Deletions cut 4 bases from V and 0 bases from J, with 9 bases between. CDR3 sequence (DNA): TGCAGCGTTGTAGCGGCCATGAACACTGAAGCTTTCTTT. Protein product: CSVVAAMNTEAFF.

The chain employs TRBV7-8 and TRBJ1-4; D may be TRBD1 (5 bases). CDR3 length: 15 residues. CDR1 and CDR2 (germline): SGHVS, FQNEAQ. V dropped 1 base and J dropped 5 bases, with 11 bases sitting between them. The CDR3, as DNA: TGTGCCAGCAGCTTAGATGGGGCGGAGAATGAAAAACTGTTTTTT. Its protein is CASSLDGAENEKLFF.

The chain couples TRBV12-5 to TRBJ1-1; a possible D gene is TRBD1 (6 bases). The CDR3 loop spans 15 amino acids. CDR1 LGHNT and CDR2 FRNRAP come from the germline V gene. V lost 1 base to trimming and J lost 1 base, with 10 bases between them. CDR3 region: CASGLDGQPNTEAFF. The CDR3 DNA follows: TGTGCTAGTGGTTTGGACGGACAGCCGAACACTGAAGCTTTCTTT.

The chain employs TRBV7-3 and TRBJ1-5; 9 bases are a match to TRBD1. The V segment lost 5 bases and the J segment 5 bases; nucleotides outside the gene matches: 7. This CDR3 is built from 15 residues. CDR1 and CDR2 (germline): SGHTA, FQGTGA. The CDR3 DNA is TGTGCCAGCAGCCCTACAGGGGGCGCGGATCAGCCCCAGCATTTT. This translates into CASSPTGGADQPQHF.

As for this clone: One junction end disagrees with the germline gene, perhaps due to a read error. V and J are TRBV12-3 or TRBV12-4 and TRBJ2-1; weak D call: TRBD2 (5 bases). The CDR3 runs 12 residues. The CDR3 DNA sequence: TGTGCCAGCAGTCTAGCTCGGGGTGAGCAGTTCTTC. Its translation: CASSLARGEQFF.

This sequence joins TRBV7-2 and TRBJ2-1, with 10 bases fitting TRBD2. V dropped 3 bases and J dropped 9; count of bases not matched to a gene: 8. Germline V gene lookup returns CDR1 SGHTA and CDR2 FQGNSA. The CDR3 runs to 15 residues. The CDR3 DNA reads TGTGCCAGCAGCTTTCTAGCGGGAGAATCGGGTGAGCAGTTCTTC. This gives the protein CASSFLAGESGEQFF.

This clone was counted a few times. This sequence joins TRBV6-4 and TRBJ2-1; tentative D call: TRBD2 (6 bases). Germline loops: CDR1 MRHNA, CDR2 SNTAGT. The CDR3 contains 13 residues. V lost 6 bases to trimming and J lost 9 bases, with 15 bases between them. CDR3 in amino acids: CASSPTSIGEQFF. The CDR3 nucleotides read TGTGCCAGCAGCCCCACTAGCATCGGTGAGCAGTTCTTC.

The chain uses TRBV9 and TRBJ1-5, with 9 bases that match TRBD1. The CDR3 is 14 residues long. Germline lookup yields CDR1 SGDLS and CDR2 YYNGEE. Trimming took 4 bases from V and 6 from J; bases not matched to a gene: 5. The CDR3 is CASSPDRGSQPQHF. The CDR3 coding sequence is TGTGCCAGCAGCCCAGACAGGGGGAGTCAGCCCCAGCATTTT.

This rearrangement joins TRBV5-8 to TRBJ1-5; D is undetermined. Trimming cost V 3 bases and J 5 bases, with 18 bases left between them. The germline gives CDR1 SGHTS, CDR2 YDEGEE. The CDR3 is 16 amino acids. For the CDR3, the DNA is TGTGCCAGCAGCTCGCGAACACCGGACGGGGATCAGCCCCAGCATTTT. Amino acid sequence: CASSSRTPDGDQPQHF.

CDR3 sequence: CASSHGQVYGYTF. CDR3 nucleotides: TGCGCCAGCAGCCACGGACAGGTCTATGGCTACACCTTC. The chain recombines TRBV4-1 with TRBJ1-2, with 7 nucleotides matching TRBD1. CDR1 is MGHRA and CDR2 is YSYEKL in the germline V gene. V shed 3 bases and J 4 bases; nucleotides not matched to a gene: 2. This CDR3 is 13 amino acids long.

CDR3 in DNA: TGTGCCAGCAGCTACGAGGGCCGGACAGATACGCAGTATTTT. It yields the protein CASSYEGRTDTQYF. The genes are TRBV7-9 and TRBJ2-3; D may be TRBD2 (5 bases). Trimming shortened V by 4 bases and J by 3 bases, and 11 bases separated the two germline ends. The germline V gene has CDR1 SEHNR and CDR2 FQNEAQ (reference sequence). The CDR3 extends over 14 amino acids.

The rearrangement uses TRBV19 and TRBJ1-1; D gene ambiguous. V lost 8 bases and J lost 5, with 12 bases in between. Germline CDR1 is LNHDA and CDR2 is SQIVND (reference sequence). This CDR3 spans 12 amino acids. This CDR3 reads CASSRLGTEAFF. The CDR3 bases are TGTGCCAGTTCTAGATTGGGTACTGAAGCTTTCTTT.

This chain connects TRBV5-1 to TRBJ1-4, with 7 positions matching TRBD1. The CDR3 covers 13 residues. Germline CDR1 is SGHRS and CDR2 is YFSETQ. Germline trimming cut 4 bases from V and 6 bases from J; bases unmatched to any gene: 3. The CDR3 is CASSTGTDEKLFF. Written as DNA, the CDR3 is TGCGCCAGCAGCACCGGGACAGATGAAAAACTGTTTTTT.

The chain employs TRBV9 and TRBJ2-2; D not certain. CDR1 and CDR2 from the germline V gene are SGDLS and YYNGEE. The CDR3 has 14 amino acids. V dropped 3 bases and J dropped 2 bases, with 8 bases sitting between them. The CDR3 nucleotides read TGTGCCAGCAGCGCGAGTCACAACACCGGGGAGCTGTTTTTT. Encoded protein: CASSASHNTGELFF.

This clone is a singleton in its sample. The V gene is TRBV11-2, the J gene TRBJ1-1; D unclear. V was clipped by 5 bases and J by 4 bases, with 11 bases between them. Germline V lookup: CDR1 SGHAT, CDR2 FQNNGV. The CDR3 contains 13 residues. The CDR3 DNA reads TGTGCCAGCAGCATCGGGTTGGCCACTGAAGCTTTCTTT. Its protein is CASSIGLATEAFF.

The chain links TRBV6-2 or TRBV6-3 to TRBJ2-3, with D possibly TRBD1 on 5 matching bases. The CDR3 runs to 16 residues. Germline values: CDR1 MNHEY, CDR2 SVGEGT. With 2 bases removed from V and 4 bases from J, the gap between germline ends came to 16 bases. As DNA, the CDR3 is TGTGCCAGCAGTTACCCAGGGTCGGGTTCCGCAGATACGCAGTATTTT. Translated: CASSYPGSGSADTQYF.

The chain combines TRBV2 with TRBJ1-6; D might be TRBD1 (5 bases). V was pared by 2 bases and J by 11 bases, with 19 bases between. CDR1 SNHLY and CDR2 FYNNEI come from the germline V gene. The CDR3 has 16 amino acids. The CDR3 DNA follows: TGTGCCAGCAGTGAAATAGCAGGGTTAAGGGTTCCACCCCTCCACTTT. Translating gives CASSEIAGLRVPPLHF.

The chain has TRBV5-4 and TRBJ2-2; maybe TRBD1 (5 bases). V was cut by 1 base and J by 0 bases, with 10 bases left in between. The CDR3 totals 16 residues. Germline V CDR1 and CDR2: SGHNT, YYREEE (reference sequence). This CDR3 is CASSLLQATNTGELFF. CDR3 nucleotides: TGTGCCAGCAGCTTGTTACAGGCCACGAACACCGGGGAGCTGTTTTTT.

This chain joins TRBV5-1 and TRBJ1-2, with TRBD1 identical over 7 bases. CDR3 size: 14 residues. The junction had 11 bases not matched to a gene; V was cut back by 4 bases and J by 8 bases. Germline CDR1 SGHRS, CDR2 YFSETQ. In DNA, the CDR3 is TGCGCCAGCAGCACCACTGAGGGGGCGTGGGGCTACACCTTC. This codes for CASSTTEGAWGYTF.

The chain uses TRBV11-3 and TRBJ2-3, with D uncertain. Germline V gene data show CDR1 as SGHNT and CDR2 as YENEEA. The V gene lost 0 bases and the J gene lost 8 bases, with 18 bases spanning the gap. The CDR3 covers 16 residues. CDR3: CASSLDTSYPVRTQYF. The CDR3 region has the DNA TGTGCCAGCAGCTTAGATACGAGTTACCCGGTGCGTACGCAGTATTTT.

The chain combines TRBV4-1 with TRBJ2-5, with D tentatively TRBD1 (5 bases). The CDR3 runs to 14 residues. CDR1 is MGHRA, CDR2 YSYEKL, per germline. Trimming removed 5 bases at V and 1 base at J, with 11 bases between. CDR3 loop: CASSSRQIQETQYF. The CDR3 bases are TGCGCCAGCAGCTCGCGACAGATCCAAGAGACCCAGTACTTC.

V and J are TRBV11-2 and TRBJ1-2; TRBD1 matches at 12 bases. This CDR3 region has 14 residues. Trimming at V came to 4 bases and at J to 8 bases, leaving 5 bases not matched to a gene. Germline V lookup: CDR1 SGHAT, CDR2 FQNNGV. The CDR3, as DNA: TGTGCCAGCAGCTCCGAGGGGACAGGGGGCGGCTACACCTTC. It specifies CASSSEGTGGGYTF.

A single count supports this clone. This rearrangement joins TRBV5-1 to TRBJ2-3, with 8 positions matching TRBD2. CDR1 is SGHRS, CDR2 YFSETQ, per germline. The CDR3 consists of 17 residues. The V and J ends lost 0 bases and 0 bases, in that order; junction bases with no gene match: 6. Written as DNA, the CDR3 is TGCGCCAGCAGCTTGGGGAAAACTAGCGGTAGCACAGATACGCAGTATTTT. Translated, it gives CASSLGKTSGSTDTQYF.

The chain joins TRBV18 to TRBJ2-5, with D possibly matching TRBD2 (6 bases). V lost 4 bases and J 5 bases, leaving 8 bases between the germline ends. CDR1 and CDR2 (germline): KGHSH, LQKENI. This CDR3 is built from 12 residues. This CDR3 is CASSQGRETQYF. CDR3 coding DNA: TGTGCCAGCTCACAGGGGAGGGAGACCCAGTACTTC.

The chain is built from TRBV6-5 and TRBJ2-5, with TRBD2 as a possible D gene (5 bases). The ends were cut back, 6 bases at V and 3 bases at J, with 14 bases in the middle. This CDR3 is built from 14 residues. Per germline, CDR1 MNHEY and CDR2 SVGAGI. CDR3 region: CASSLTRTKETQYF. The CDR3 region has the DNA TGTGCCAGCAGCCTCACTAGGACGAAAGAGACCCAGTACTTC.

This clone was counted once. At one end the junction does not follow the germline gene, possibly because of a read error. The chain has TRBV19 and TRBJ1-5; tentatively, D is TRBD1 (6 bases). Germline CDR1 reads LNHDA; CDR2 reads SQIVND (reference sequence). The CDR3 is 14 amino acids. The CDR3 DNA reads TGTACCAGTAGTATCAGGGGAAGCAATCAGCCCCAGCATTTT. Translating it yields CTSSIRGSNQPQHF.